This T cell receptor (beta chain) was profiled in a study of cytomegalovirus exposure and HLA in healthy donors (dated by TCRdb to the late 2010s). A note on the overall study: The 500 to 800 repertoires of the first cohort and the 120 or so validation repertoires were produced on the same platform, according to a later analysis. The study aimed to test whether signatures of past pathogen exposure could be identified by cataloging public T cell receptors. In addition to the first cohort of 500 to 850 subjects, a separate validation cohort of some 120 different subjects was used. High-throughput TCR immunosequencing, statistical association of individual TCRs with disease status, and machine learning were combined to predict cytomegalovirus infection status.

The donors were included in the validation cohort of 120 subjects, a group kept apart from the roughly 700-subject first cohort. The method was the immunoSEQ multiplex PCR assay. Turning to the authors' computational methods: A statistical classification framework was developed to diagnose cytomegalovirus status using the catalog of TCR beta chain sequences. The table comes from immuneACCESS by way of TCRdb, which keeps in-frame sequences with V and J called. Part of the clones is missing from these tables; in studies checked, under half for an unresolved V gene and the rest for unknown reasons. V and J calls plus clone size are reproduced from that table; the DNA served to infer D and trimming. This sample holds about 71,000 clones; over 85% were observed only once. The ten largest clones add up to 1.4% of the sample. Details on this clone: No cognate antigen has been identified for it. No base qualities exist here, and no much larger clone lies one base off it.

Paper-wide results and their limitations: Cytomegalovirus status was reported to be diagnosed by the classifier with high specificity and sensitivity in both the original and validation cohorts. A later analysis lacked HLA typing for the validation cohort, so it scored co-occurrence in that cohort across all 120 repertoires. Three of the identified cytomegalovirus-associated TCR beta chains were confirmed in vitro to be specific for cytomegalovirus antigens. The study gave a list of more than 150 TCR beta chains associated with cytomegalovirus. While some public TCRs were present in many individuals, most TCR sequences turned up only very rarely across donors. According to the authors, the approach could potentially be generalized to other disease states and immunological phenotypes. Of the cluster scores, 90% to 95% were above 0 in a later analysis, which found that TCRs clustered in the first cohort also tended to co-occur in the 95 to 150 validation repertoires.

The germline V gene gives CDR1 as SGHRS and CDR2 as YFSETQ. Counted from cysteine to phenylalanine, this CDR3 has 16 amino acids. Left in the record is the CDR3 DNA by itself, 48 bases read in frame from the first base. For this chain, trimming is 4 bases at the V end and 2 bases at the J end, and the number of junction bases without a gene match is 7. The receptor comes from a young man in good health and CMV-seropositive. The sequencing sample was made of PBMCs. This sequence uses TRBV5-1 and TRBJ2-3, and 10 junctional nucleotides match TRBD1. In nucleotide form, the sequence is TGCGCCAGCAGCAGTGGGACAGGGGATCACACAGATACGCAGTATTTT. Translated, this gives CASSSGTGDHTDTQYF.